Sequencing of this TCR beta chain was carried out in a study of blood T cell repertoires in COVID-19. In the study overall: Both acute and convalescent COVID-19 samples were obtained from the United States, Italy and Spain.

Per the germline V gene, CDR1 is MNHEY and CDR2 is SVGAGI. The CDR3 runs 14 residues. Between the trimmed V and J ends, which lost 7 bases and 1 base, there was a span of 10 bases. As processed by the authors: For nucleated cells, counts were estimated from reference gene primer amplification. Repertoires were generated with immunoSEQ multiplex PCR, while TCRdb's copy carries only in-frame clones and drops some. V, J and clone size were drawn from that table, and D and trimming were deduced from the DNA. The data hold 70,000 to 80,000 clones, with approximately 80% observed a single time. The material sequenced was peripheral blood. The receptor was isolated from a human donor in a cohort sampled during active COVID-19. The chain carries TRBV6-5 and TRBJ2-2; tentative D call: TRBD1 (6 bases). Written as DNA, the CDR3 is TGTGCCAGCAAGGTGACAGGGAACACCGGGGAGCTGTTTTTT. Its translation: CASKVTGNTGELFF.